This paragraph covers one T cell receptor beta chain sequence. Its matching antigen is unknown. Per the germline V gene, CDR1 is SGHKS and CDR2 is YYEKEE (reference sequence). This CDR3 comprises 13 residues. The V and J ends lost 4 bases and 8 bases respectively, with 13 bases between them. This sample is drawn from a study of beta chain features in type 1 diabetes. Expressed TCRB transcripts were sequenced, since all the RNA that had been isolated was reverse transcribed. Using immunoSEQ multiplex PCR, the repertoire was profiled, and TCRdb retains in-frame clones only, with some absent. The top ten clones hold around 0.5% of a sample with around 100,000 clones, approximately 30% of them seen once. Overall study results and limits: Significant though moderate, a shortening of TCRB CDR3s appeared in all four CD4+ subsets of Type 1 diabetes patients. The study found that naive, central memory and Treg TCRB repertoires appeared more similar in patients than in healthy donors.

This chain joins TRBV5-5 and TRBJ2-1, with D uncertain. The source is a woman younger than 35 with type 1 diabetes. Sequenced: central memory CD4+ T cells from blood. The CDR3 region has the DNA TGTGCCAGCAGCCCCGGTCCCTTGGATGAGCAGTTCTTC. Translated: CASSPGPLDEQFF.